The subject of this entry is one T cell receptor (beta chain). The data stem from a study of blood T cell repertoires in COVID-19. In the study overall: Both acute and convalescent COVID-19 samples were obtained from the United States, Italy and Spain.

Profiled with immunoSEQ multiplex PCR; TCRdb holds only in-frame clones, not every one. Of roughly 170,000 clones in the sample, roughly four fifths were seen once. The origin of this receptor is a human donor in a cohort sampled during active COVID-19. Sequencing used peripheral blood.

The CDR3 DNA reads TGTGCCACCTCGTGGGCGGGGGGGCTCGGCACAGATACGCAGTATTTT. It is translated as CATSWAGGLGTDTQYF. V and J are TRBV6-6 and TRBJ2-3; 9 positions agree with TRBD2. The V segment lost 10 bases and the J segment 1 base; nucleotides outside the gene matches: 12. CDR1 MNHNY and CDR2 SVGAGI come from the germline V gene (reference sequence). The CDR3 length is 16 residues.